This TCR beta chain derives from a study of brain T cells in children with intractable seizures (dated by TCRdb to 2020 to 2022). About the study as a whole: A NanoString immunology panel was first used to screen resected brain tissue from roughly 56 pediatric epilepsy surgery cases for immune gene transcripts. Among the roughly 12 selected surgery cases, eight also had pre-surgery blood sequenced, leaving four with brain tissue only.

Paper-wide results and their limitations: Viral specificity was inferred solely from CDR3 sequence similarity, and the HCMV serostatus of the patients was not known. Sequencing depth differed between pre- and post-surgery blood, so clones missing from the pre-surgery sample may reflect undersampling.

TCR beta chain sequences were generated from genomic DNA using the immunoSEQ assay. In the authors' own workflow: CDR3 sequences that did not begin with the conserved framework cysteine at position 104 were removed by hand. To get clonality, the normalized Shannon's Diversity Index was subtracted from one, giving values from 0 (maximal diversity) to 1 (oligoclonal). Differences in the frequency of the same CDR3 between samples, such as brain versus blood, were assessed with chi-squared comparison-of-proportions tests. Public clonotypes were found through immuneACCESS searches, while the VDJdb browser was used to judge similarity to known antiviral clonotypes. The table comes from immuneACCESS by way of TCRdb, which keeps in-frame sequences with V and J called. Part of the clones is missing from these tables; in studies checked, under half for an unresolved V gene and the rest for unknown reasons. That table furnishes V, J and clone size, whereas the DNA furnished D and trimming. This sample comprises approximately 44,000 clones, roughly 90% of them detected only once. Roughly 6% of the sample is taken by the ten largest.

As regards this clone: Its antigen target is currently unknown. No base-level quality is on record; no much larger clone is a single base apart.

The sample's time point label, decoded: resected brain tissue, or blood drawn just prior to surgery. The surgery cases that showed the highest brain T cell transcript signatures were chosen for TCR beta chain sequencing of brain tissue, and of blood when it was available. Patients had been treated with at least one anti-epileptic drug before surgery. TCR-sequenced patients were children with drug-resistant epilepsy due to tuberous sclerosis complex, focal cortical dysplasia, Rasmussen encephalitis or hemimegalencephaly. Bulk genomic DNA was isolated from unsorted brain tissue and whole blood using the Monarch genomic DNA purification kit. The CDR3, from cysteine to phenylalanine, totals 17 residues. Only the CDR3 DNA is retained, 51 bases long and in frame from the first base. From a lookup of the germline V gene, CDR1 and CDR2 are SGDLS and YYNGEE. The V end loses 4 bases and the J end loses 0 bases, and a stretch of 17 bases separates them.

The V and J genes are TRBV9 and TRBJ1-3; the best D guess is TRBD1, with 5 bases matching. The clonotype was recovered from a girl aged 2 to 9 with tuberous sclerosis and intractable seizures. The sequencing used peripheral blood, collected at surgery. CDR3 region: CASSPQTVRGSGNTIYF. In nucleotides, the sequence is TGTGCCAGCAGCCCCCAGACAGTTCGGGGCTCTGGAAACACCATATATTTT.